The 5 T cell receptor beta chains in this list originate from one sample, sequenced in a study of lymphopenia after photon versus proton radiotherapy. Sequencing was performed with immunoSEQ multiplex PCR; in TCRdb, only in-frame clones are kept and a portion is missing. This table holds some 170,000 clones, approximately 90% found once. Sample: peripheral blood, taken from a patient treated with photon-based radiotherapy. The receptors shown here come from a middle-aged man with gastric cancer.

This chain joins TRBV5-4 and TRBJ2-3; TRBD2 agrees at 8 bases. Germline V gene lookup returns CDR1 SGHNT and CDR2 YYREEE (reference sequence). Trimming removed 2 bases from V and 5 bases from J; junction bases left unmatched: 10. This CDR3 spans 16 amino acids. This CDR3 is CASSFGAGDGEDTQYF. DNA for the CDR3: TGTGCCAGCAGCTTCGGAGCGGGAGACGGGGAAGATACGCAGTATTTT.

For the CDR3, the DNA is TGTGCCAGCTTCCCGACAGGGGTCCAAGAGACCCAGTACTTC. Its protein product is CASFPTGVQETQYF. This chain joins TRBV18 and TRBJ2-5; 8 nucleotides agree with TRBD1. V was pared by 7 bases and J by 1 base, with 5 bases of the junction left unmatched. Germline values: CDR1 KGHSH, CDR2 LQKENI. The CDR3 covers 14 residues.

This rearrangement joins TRBV7-8 to TRBJ2-1; a weak D match, TRBD1 (5 bases). Per germline, CDR1 SGHVS and CDR2 FQNEAQ. The CDR3 totals 16 residues. V lost 6 bases to trimming and J lost 5 bases, with 20 bases between them. CDR3 in DNA: TGTGCCAGCAGTCGAAGGGGCGGTCCTGGCGACAATGAGCAGTTCTTC. It translates to CASSRRGGPGDNEQFF.

V usage is TRBV5-4 and J usage is TRBJ2-3; 12 nucleotides match TRBD2. CDR1 and CDR2 from the germline V gene are SGHNT and YYREEE (reference sequence). Unmatched junction bases numbered 7, after V lost 2 bases and J lost 6 bases. The CDR3 contains 16 residues. CDR3 DNA: TGTGCCAGCAGCTTCCGACTAGCGGGAGTTGCGGATACGCAGTATTTT. Translation: CASSFRLAGVADTQYF.

The chain links TRBV14 to TRBJ2-7; TRBD2 matches at 7 bases. Germline V gives CDR1 SGHDN, CDR2 FVKESK. J lost 3 bases, V lost 0 bases, and 8 bases had no gene match. The CDR3 loop spans 16 amino acids. The CDR3, as DNA: TGTGCCAGCAGCCAAGAATATGCCGGGACTAACTACGAGCAGTACTTC. This gives the protein CASSQEYAGTNYEQYF.